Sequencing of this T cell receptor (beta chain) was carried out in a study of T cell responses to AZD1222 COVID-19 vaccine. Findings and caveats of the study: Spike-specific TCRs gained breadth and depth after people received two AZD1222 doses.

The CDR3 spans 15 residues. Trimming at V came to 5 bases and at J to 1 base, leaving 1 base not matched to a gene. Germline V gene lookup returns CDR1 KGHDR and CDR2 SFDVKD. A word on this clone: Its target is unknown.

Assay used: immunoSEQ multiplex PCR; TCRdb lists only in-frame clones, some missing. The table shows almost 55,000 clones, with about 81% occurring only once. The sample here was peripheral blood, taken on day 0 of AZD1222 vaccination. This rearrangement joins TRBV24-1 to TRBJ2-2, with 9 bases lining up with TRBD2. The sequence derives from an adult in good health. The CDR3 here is CATSATSGNTGELFF. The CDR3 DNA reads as TGTGCCACCAGTGCGACTAGCGGGAACACCGGGGAGCTGTTTTTT.